Sequencing of this T cell receptor (beta chain) was carried out in a study of blood T cell repertoires in COVID-19. The CDR3 consists of 11 residues. Germline V gene data show CDR1 as MNHNY and CDR2 as SVGAGI (reference sequence). V was pared by 5 bases and J by 2 bases, with 3 bases between. Sequenced by immunoSEQ multiplex PCR; TCRdb stores in-frame clones only, minus some. The sample shows about 140,000 clones, 84% of them seen only once. The source of this sequence is a human donor in a cohort sampled during active COVID-19. Sequenced: peripheral blood. The rearrangement joins TRBV6-6 to TRBJ2-5; D call uncertain. CDR3 in amino acids: CASSPQETQYF. CDR3 coding DNA: TGTGCCAGCAGTCCACAAGAGACCCAGTACTTC.